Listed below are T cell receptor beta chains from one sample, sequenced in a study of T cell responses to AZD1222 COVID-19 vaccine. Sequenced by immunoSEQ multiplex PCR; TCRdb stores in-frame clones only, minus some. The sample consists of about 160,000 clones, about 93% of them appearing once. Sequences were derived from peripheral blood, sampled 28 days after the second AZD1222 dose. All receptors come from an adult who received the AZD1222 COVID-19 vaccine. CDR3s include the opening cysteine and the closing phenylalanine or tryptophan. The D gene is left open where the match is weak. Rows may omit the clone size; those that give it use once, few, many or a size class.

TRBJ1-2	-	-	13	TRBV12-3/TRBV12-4	CASSWSEGYGYTF	TGTGCCAGCAGTTGGTCAGAAGGTTATGGCTACACCTTC
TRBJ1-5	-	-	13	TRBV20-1	CSASEGAHQPQHF	TGCAGTGCTAGTGAAGGGGCGCATCAGCCCCAGCATTTT
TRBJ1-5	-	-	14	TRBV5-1	CASSLEGRGQPQHF	TGCGCCAGCAGCTTGGAGGGCAGGGGTCAGCCCCAGCATTTT
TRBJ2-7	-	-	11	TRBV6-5	CASSSVYEQYF	TGTGCCAGCAGTTCCGTCTACGAGCAGTACTTC
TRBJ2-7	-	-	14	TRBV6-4	CASTDRSVTYEQYF	TGTGCCAGCACTGACAGGTCGGTGACCTACGAGCAGTACTTC
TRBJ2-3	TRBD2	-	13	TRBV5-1	CASSRTRSDTQYF	TGCGCCAGCAGCCGGACTAGATCAGATACGCAGTATTTT
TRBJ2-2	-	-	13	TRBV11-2	CASSLAYTGELFF	TGTGCCAGCAGCTTAGCCTACACCGGGGAGCTGTTTTTT
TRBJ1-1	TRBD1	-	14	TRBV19	CASSIQTGGASVFF	TGTGCCAGTAGTATACAGACAGGGGGCGCGTCGGTGTTCTTT
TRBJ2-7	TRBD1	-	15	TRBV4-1	CASSQGTGASYEQYF	TGCGCCAGCAGCCAAGGGACAGGGGCTTCCTACGAGCAGTACTTC
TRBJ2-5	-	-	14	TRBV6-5	CASSYSYREETQYF	TGTGCCAGCAGTTACTCCTATAGGGAAGAGACCCAGTACTTC
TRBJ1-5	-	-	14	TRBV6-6	CASSYVGVYQPQHF	TGTGCCAGCAGTTACGTAGGAGTTTATCAGCCCCAGCATTTT
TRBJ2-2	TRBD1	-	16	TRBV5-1	CASSRGDRGYTGELFF	TGCGCCAGCAGCCGGGGGGACAGGGGTTACACCGGGGAGCTGTTTTTT
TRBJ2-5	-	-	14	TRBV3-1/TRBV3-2	CASSQDRGRETQYF	TGTGCCAGCAGCCAAGATAGGGGAAGGGAGACCCAGTACTTC
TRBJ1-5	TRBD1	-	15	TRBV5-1	CASSLVSGGSEAQHF	TGCGCCAGCAGCTTGGTCTCAGGGGGCTCCGAGGCCCAGCATTTT
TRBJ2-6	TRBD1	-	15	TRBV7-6	CASSPGTGWANVLTF	TGTGCCAGCAGCCCAGGGACAGGGTGGGCCAACGTCCTGACTTTC
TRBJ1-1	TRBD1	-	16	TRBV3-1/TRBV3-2	CASSPTGQGGSTEAFF	TGTGCCAGCAGCCCGACGGGACAGGGTGGTAGCACTGAAGCTTTCTTT
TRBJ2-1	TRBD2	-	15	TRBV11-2	CASSSGRERQNEQFF	TGTGCCAGCAGTAGCGGGAGAGAGCGGCAGAATGAGCAGTTCTTC
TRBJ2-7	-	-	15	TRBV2	CASSEGAAEGYEQYF	TGTGCCAGCAGTGAAGGGGCGGCGGAAGGTTACGAGCAGTACTTC
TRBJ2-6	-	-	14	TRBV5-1	CASSPSSGANVLTF	TGCGCCAGCAGCCCGAGCTCTGGGGCCAACGTCCTGACTTTC
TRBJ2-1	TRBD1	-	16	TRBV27	CASSTIRGPEYNEQFF	TGTGCCAGCAGTACTATCAGGGGGCCGGAATACAATGAGCAGTTCTTC
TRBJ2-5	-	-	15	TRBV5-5	CASSLAGGALETQYF	TGTGCCAGCAGCTTGGCCGGAGGGGCGTTGGAGACCCAGTACTTC
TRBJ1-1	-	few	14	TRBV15	CATSRGGGYTEAFF	TGTGCCACCAGCAGAGGCGGGGGTTACACTGAAGCTTTCTTT
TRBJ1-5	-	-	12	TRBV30	CAWSEIGRPQHF	TGTGCCTGGAGCGAAATAGGGAGGCCCCAGCATTTT
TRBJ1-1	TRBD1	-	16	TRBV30	CAWSAYPDRGGTEAFF	TGTGCCTGGAGTGCTTACCCGGACAGGGGAGGCACTGAAGCTTTCTTT
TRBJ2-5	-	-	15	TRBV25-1	CASSESGAAQETQYF	TGTGCCAGCAGTGAATCTGGGGCAGCTCAAGAGACCCAGTACTTC
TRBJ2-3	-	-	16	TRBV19	CASSALPNRGTDTQYF	TGTGCCAGTAGTGCCCTACCTAACAGGGGCACAGATACGCAGTATTTT
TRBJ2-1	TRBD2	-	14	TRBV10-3	CAISDFGTSDEQFF	TGTGCCATCAGTGACTTTGGGACTAGCGATGAGCAGTTCTTC
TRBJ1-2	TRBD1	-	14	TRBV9	CASSVDQGVDGYTF	TGTGCCAGCAGCGTAGATCAGGGGGTGGATGGCTACACCTTC
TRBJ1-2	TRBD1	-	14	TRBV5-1	CASSLGQGGYGYTF	TGCGCCAGCAGCTTGGGACAGGGGGGCTATGGCTACACCTTC
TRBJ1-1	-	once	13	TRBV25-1	CASSENFNTEAFF	TGTGCCAGCAGTGAAAACTTTAACACTGAAGCTTTCTTT
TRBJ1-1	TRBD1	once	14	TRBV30	CAWSGGQGYTEAFF	TGTGCCTGGAGTGGCGGACAGGGGTACACTGAAGCTTTCTTT
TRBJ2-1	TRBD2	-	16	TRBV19	CASRARSGSSYNEQFF	TGTGCCAGTAGAGCACGTAGCGGGAGCTCCTACAATGAGCAGTTCTTC
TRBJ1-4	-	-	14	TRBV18	CASSPRWTAEKLFF	TGTGCCAGCTCACCACGATGGACAGCGGAAAAACTGTTTTTT
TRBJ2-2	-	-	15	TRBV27	CASSRGRANTGELFF	TGTGCCAGCAGTCGGGGGCGGGCGAACACCGGGGAGCTGTTTTTT
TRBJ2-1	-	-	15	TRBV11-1	CASTRGPSDYNEQFF	TGTGCCAGCACCCGCGGCCCTTCAGACTACAATGAGCAGTTCTTC
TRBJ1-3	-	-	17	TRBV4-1	CASSQVRDTYSGNTIYF	TGCGCCAGCAGCCAAGTTCGGGACACCTACTCTGGAAACACCATATATTTT
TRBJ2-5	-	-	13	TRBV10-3	CAISVQVGETQYF	TGTGCCATCAGTGTTCAGGTGGGGGAGACCCAGTACTTC
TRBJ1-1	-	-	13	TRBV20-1	CSASGVGGLGAFF	TGCAGTGCTAGTGGTGTGGGGGGCTTAGGGGCTTTCTTT
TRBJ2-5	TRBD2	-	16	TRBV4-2	CASSQEGTSGVETQYF	TGTGCCAGCAGCCAAGAGGGGACTAGCGGGGTAGAGACCCAGTACTTC
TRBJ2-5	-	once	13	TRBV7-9	CASSLLAMETQYF	TGTGCCAGCAGCTTGCTAGCGATGGAGACCCAGTACTTC
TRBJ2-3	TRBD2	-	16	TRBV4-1	CASSQASSGSGYTQYF	TGCGCCAGCAGCCAAGCGTCCAGCGGGAGCGGGTATACGCAGTATTTT